Listed below are T cell receptor beta chains from one sample, sequenced in a study of blood T cells in healthy people across ages. TCRdb fed the 5' RACE reads into MiXCR, producing one record per CDR3 protein. The sample includes 700,000 or so distinct CDR3 sequences, about a fifth of them seen just once. Material for sequencing was blood. These receptors were collected from an older man in good health. The CDR3 runs from the conserved cysteine through the conserved F or W. The order of the fields is CDR3 length, J gene, D gene, clone size, V gene, CDR3 DNA, CDR3 protein. The D gene is left open where the match is weak. Where a row states a size, it is once, few, many or the class of an expanded clone; other rows omit it.

14 | TRBJ2-1 | TRBD1 | - | TRBV24-1 | TGTGCCACCAGTGACCGGACAGGTTACAATGAGCAGTTCTTC | CATSDRTGYNEQFF
13 | TRBJ2-5 | - | - | TRBV29-1 | TGCAGCGTTGCAACTAGCAACCAAGAGACCCAGTACTTC | CSVATSNQETQYF
11 | TRBJ1-1 | - | few | TRBV20-1 | TGCAGTGCTACACAGGGACCTGAAGCTTTCTTT | CSATQGPEAFF
13 | TRBJ2-1 | - | - | TRBV3-1 | TGTGCCGGCAGCCAAGGGGAATACAATGAGCAGTTCTTC | CAGSQGEYNEQFF
14 | TRBJ1-2 | TRBD1 | few | TRBV5-1 | TGCGCCAGCAGCCCGGGACAGGGATTACTTGGCTACACCTTC | CASSPGQGLLGYTF
16 | TRBJ2-1 | TRBD2 | - | TRBV24-1 | TGTGCCACCAGTGATCCCTCTAGCGGGGGGGCCGGTGAGCAGTTCTTC | CATSDPSSGGAGEQFF
12 | TRBJ2-1 | - | many | TRBV2 | TGTGCCAGCAGTGAATACGCGGTTGAGCAGTTCTTC | CASSEYAVEQFF
14 | TRBJ2-1 | - | few | TRBV27 | TGTGCCAGCAGCACTAGTTGGGCCTACAATGAGCAGTTCTTC | CASSTSWAYNEQFF
15 | TRBJ1-1 | - | - | TRBV5-5 | TGTGCCAGCAGCTTGGGGGCCACAAAGAACACTGAAGCTTTCTTT | CASSLGATKNTEAFF
15 | TRBJ2-3 | TRBD2 | few | TRBV10-3 | TGTGCCATCAGTACCGGGACTACAAGCACAGATACGCAGTATTTT | CAISTGTTSTDTQYF
13 | TRBJ1-3 | - | few | TRBV6-5 | TGTGCCAGCAGTTCGATCCCCGGAAACACCATATATTTT | CASSSIPGNTIYF
13 | TRBJ1-1 | - | - | TRBV19 | TGTGCCAGTAGTATTTCAAGGGACACTGAAGCTTTCTTT | CASSISRDTEAFF
15 | TRBJ2-1 | TRBD2 | - | TRBV11-2 | TGTGCCAGCAGCGGCCTAGCGGGGGGGCCGGGTGAGCAGTTCTTC | CASSGLAGGPGEQFF
18 | TRBJ2-7 | TRBD2 | few | TRBV12-3/TRBV12-4 | TGTGCCAGCAGTTTAGGAGGAGGACTAGCGCTACATTCCTACGAGCAGTACTTC | CASSLGGGLALHSYEQYF
13 | TRBJ2-1 | - | - | TRBV12-3/TRBV12-4 | TGTGCCAGCACTTTGGACTACTACAATGAGCAGTTCTTC | CASTLDYYNEQFF
13 | TRBJ2-1 | TRBD1 | few | TRBV11-2 | TGTGCCAGCAGCTTAGATCTTAGAGGGGGCCAGTTCTTC | CASSLDLRGGQFF
12 | TRBJ2-1 | - | few | TRBV6-2/TRBV6-3 | TGTGCCAGCACTTCAACCACTCTACTACAGTTCTTC | CASTSTTLLQFF
16 | TRBJ2-3 | TRBD2 | - | TRBV5-1 | TGCGCCAGCAGCTTGGAGGCGGGACTAACCACAGATACGCAGTATTTT | CASSLEAGLTTDTQYF
14 | TRBJ1-1 | TRBD1 | - | TRBV5-1 | TGTGCCAGCAGCTTTCGCCAGGGGGGTACTGAAGCTTTCTTT | CASSFRQGGTEAFF
14 | TRBJ2-2 | - | - | TRBV2 | TGTGCCAGCAGTGAAGCGCTTAGTTACGGGGAGCTGTTTTTT | CASSEALSYGELFF
17 | TRBJ2-3 | TRBD1 | few | TRBV5-1 | TGCGCCAGCAGCCAGGGACAGGGCGGTTGGAGCACAGATACGCAGTATTTT | CASSQGQGGWSTDTQYF
12 | TRBJ2-2 | TRBD1 | few | TRBV29-1 | TGCAGCGCGGGACAGGGGGCCGGGGAGCTGTTTTTT | CSAGQGAGELFF
15 | TRBJ2-5 | TRBD2 | many | TRBV7-7 | TGTGCCAGCAGCTTGGACAGCGGGGGGTTAGAGACCCAGTACTTC | CASSLDSGGLETQYF
15 | TRBJ2-1 | TRBD2 | - | TRBV9 | TGTGCCAGCAGCCCTAGCGGGAGTCAAAGTAATGAGCAGTTCTTC | CASSPSGSQSNEQFF
14 | TRBJ2-1 | - | - | TRBV10-3 | TGTGCCATCAAAGGCGAGGCCTCGAGGAATGAGCAGTTCTTC | CAIKGEASRNEQFF
15 | TRBJ2-3 | - | few | TRBV11-3 | TGTGCCAGCAGTACAGGGTTCGGTTATGAAGATACGCAGTATTTT | CASSTGFGYEDTQYF
12 | TRBJ1-4 | - | few | TRBV28 | TGTGCCAGCAGACAGGCCGGAGAAAAACTGTTTTTT | CASRQAGEKLFF
13 | TRBJ1-2 | - | - | TRBV20-1 | TGCAGTGCTAGCAAGATAGCTAACTATGGCTACACCTTC | CSASKIANYGYTF
14 | TRBJ1-1 | - | many | TRBV5-1 | TGCGCCAGCAGCTTGGGACACCTGAACACTGAAGCTTTCTTT | CASSLGHLNTEAFF
9 | TRBJ1-2 | - | many | TRBV29-1 | TGCAGCGTTGGGGGGGTCTACACCTTC | CSVGGVYTF
16 | TRBJ2-7 | - | - | TRBV28 | TGTGCCAGCAGTTTATTCTCCGGGAGTAGAGCCTACGAGCAGTACTTC | CASSLFSGSRAYEQYF
14 | TRBJ2-3 | - | - | TRBV27 | TGTGCCAGCAGACAGGGAGTACTTACAGATACGCAGTATTTT | CASRQGVLTDTQYF
14 | TRBJ2-3 | - | few | TRBV5-1 | TGCGCCAGCACCTTCGGGGGACGCACAGATACGCAGTATTTT | CASTFGGRTDTQYF
12 | TRBJ1-2 | - | few | TRBV18 | TGTGCCAGCCGCGTATCGGCTAATGGCTACACCTTC | CASRVSANGYTF
13 | TRBJ1-2 | - | few | TRBV12-3/TRBV12-4 | TGTGCCAGCAGTTTACGGGAGGGCTATGGCTACACCTTC | CASSLREGYGYTF
15 | TRBJ2-7 | - | - | TRBV12-3/TRBV12-4 | TGTGCCAGCAGACACATGACAAGAAACTCCTACGAGCAGTACTTC | CASRHMTRNSYEQYF
14 | TRBJ2-5 | - | - | TRBV5-1 | TGCGCCAGCAGCTTGGACCACTCCCAAGAGACCCAGTACTTC | CASSLDHSQETQYF
14 | TRBJ1-2 | TRBD1 | few | TRBV10-2 | TGCGCCAGCAGTGAGGGACAGGGAGCCTATGGCTACACCTTC | CASSEGQGAYGYTF
16 | TRBJ2-1 | - | - | TRBV14 | TGTGCCAGCAGCCAAGACGGTGGGGTAGGAAGCAATGAGCAGTTCTTC | CASSQDGGVGSNEQFF
14 | TRBJ2-1 | - | - | TRBV12-3/TRBV12-4 | TGTGCCAGCAGTCACCCTAGCTTGGGCAATGAGCAGTTCTTC | CASSHPSLGNEQFF
15 | TRBJ2-5 | TRBD2 | - | TRBV12-3/TRBV12-4 | TGTGCCAGCAGTTTGACTAGCGTAGGGAAAGAGACCCAGTACTTC | CASSLTSVGKETQYF
13 | TRBJ2-1 | TRBD2 | few | TRBV20-1 | TGCAGTGCACCCCCAGCGGGGTACAATGAGCAGTTCTTC | CSAPPAGYNEQFF
13 | TRBJ2-3 | - | - | TRBV7-3 | TGTGCCAGCTCCACGGGAGTATGGGATACGCAGTATTTT | CASSTGVWDTQYF
16 | TRBJ1-4 | - | few | TRBV2 | TGTGCCAGCAGTGAAGAGACAGCGGCGTCGGATGAAAAACTGTTTTTT | CASSEETAASDEKLFF
14 | TRBJ2-4 | - | - | TRBV5-5 | TGTGCCAGCAGTCCAGGGACGGCCAAAAACATTCAGTACTTC | CASSPGTAKNIQYF
16 | TRBJ1-4 | TRBD1 | - | TRBV6-6 | TGTGCCAGCAGTGGACAGGGGAAGGCAACTAATGAAAAACTGTTTTTT | CASSGQGKATNEKLFF
15 | TRBJ2-1 | TRBD2 | - | TRBV7-2 | TGTGCCAGCAGCTTAGGCCCAGCGGGAATCAATGAGCAGTTCTTC | CASSLGPAGINEQFF
13 | TRBJ2-7 | TRBD2 | few | TRBV25-1 | TGTGCCAGCAGTCGGGGGGGGTCCCACGAGCAGTACTTC | CASSRGGSHEQYF
15 | TRBJ2-3 | - | - | TRBV7-2 | TGTGCCAGCAGCTTATTGGGTCTCAGCACAGATACGCAGTATTTT | CASSLLGLSTDTQYF
14 | TRBJ1-3 | - | - | TRBV6-6 | TGTGCCAGCAGTTGGGGCAGGGGAGAAAACACCATATATTTT | CASSWGRGENTIYF
13 | TRBJ2-7 | - | - | TRBV20-1 | TGCAGTGCTAGAGCGGGGCGCGCCTACGAGCAGTACTTC | CSARAGRAYEQYF
15 | TRBJ2-3 | - | few | TRBV5-1 | TGCGCCAGCAGCTTGTCGGATAGGAGCATGGATACGCAGTATTTT | CASSLSDRSMDTQYF
15 | TRBJ1-4 | TRBD1 | few | TRBV18 | TGTGCCAGCTCACCACGGACAGGGATTGATGAAAAACTGTTTTTT | CASSPRTGIDEKLFF
13 | TRBJ2-2 | - | - | TRBV6-5 | TGTGCCAGCAAACTCTACGGCACCGGGGAGCTGTTTTTT | CASKLYGTGELFF
15 | TRBJ2-1 | - | many | TRBV20-1 | TGCAGTGCCCAAAGAGGGGACCGGGATTTGCATGAGCAGTTCTTC | CSAQRGDRDLHEQFF
13 | TRBJ2-3 | - | - | TRBV30 | TGTGCCTGGTCACAGGGTGAAACAGATACGCAGTATTTT | CAWSQGETDTQYF
15 | TRBJ1-5 | - | - | TRBV4-1 | TGCGCCAGCAGTCAAGATGGATTTAGCAATCAGCCCCAGCATTTT | CASSQDGFSNQPQHF